This TCR beta chain was sequenced for a study of T cell changes during pregnancy in multiple sclerosis. The protocol was immunoSEQ multiplex PCR, while the TCRdb copy is restricted to in-frame clones and leaves out a portion. The data hold roughly 40,000 clones, with around nine tenths observed a single time. The sample here was CD4+ T cells from peripheral blood mononuclear cells, taken in the second trimester of pregnancy. This sequence originates from a female donor with multiple sclerosis, enrolled in a pregnancy study.

CDR3 amino acids: CASRLTGGWQPQHF. The DNA of the CDR3 is TGTGCCAGTAGGCTCACAGGGGGCTGGCAGCCCCAGCATTTT. V and J are TRBV19 and TRBJ1-5, with 9 bases matching TRBD1. This CDR3 has 14 amino acids. With 6 bases clipped from V and 7 bases from J, the junction kept 7 bases outside the gene matches. The germline gives CDR1 LNHDA, CDR2 SQIVND (reference sequence).